This T cell receptor (beta chain) was captured in a study of blood T cell repertoires in COVID-19. About the study: COVID-19 samples collected from the United States, Italy and Spain covered acute and convalescent phases.

Study processing details: From reference gene primer amplification, estimates of nucleated cell counts were derived. Assay: immunoSEQ multiplex PCR; the TCRdb copy retains only in-frame clones and omits some. V and J calls and clone size come straight from that table; D and trimming were deduced from the DNA. The data show 250,000 to 300,000 clones, less than 90% seen once. The germline V gene encodes CDR1 LNHNV and CDR2 YYDKDF (reference sequence). V dropped 0 bases and J dropped 7; count of bases not matched to a gene: 11. This CDR3 contains 17 residues. This sequence was found in a man aged 55 to 70 who had recovered from COVID-19. What was sequenced was peripheral blood. V usage is TRBV15 and J usage is TRBJ2-1, with TRBD2 matching over 8 bases. The CDR3 DNA follows: TGTGCCACCAGCAGAGAGGCCCAGCGGGAGTTTTGGAATGAGCAGTTCTTC. Translation: CATSREAQREFWNEQFF.